These T cell receptor beta chains were read from a single sample in a study of blood T cell repertoires in COVID-19. The assay was immunoSEQ multiplex PCR, and TCRdb's table has in-frame clones only and misses some. The table has roughly 250,000 clones, approximately 85% seen once. The material sequenced was peripheral blood. These TCRs come from a human donor with COVID-19, enrolled during active disease. The donor label of this sample is uncertain. Each CDR3 is given with its conserved first and last residue. A D gene is named only where the DNA matches it firmly. Rows give clone size only sometimes, using once, few, many, or a class for an expanded clone.

TRBV5-4	.	TRBJ2-7	few	CASSSARGSYEQYF	TGTGCCAGCAGCTCAGCTCGGGGATCCTACGAGCAGTACTTC
TRBV6-6	.	TRBJ1-4	.	CASSYVRGNEKLFF	TGTGCCAGCAGTTACGTACGGGGTAATGAAAAACTGTTTTTT
TRBV7-9	.	TRBJ1-4	.	CASSFSGAANEKLFF	TGTGCCAGCAGCTTTTCAGGGGCGGCTAATGAAAAACTGTTTTTT
TRBV12-3/TRBV12-4	.	TRBJ2-7	few	CASSLGSTYEQYF	TGTGCCAGCAGTTTAGGCAGTACCTACGAGCAGTACTTC
TRBV7-9	.	TRBJ1-2	.	CASSSQVNYYGYTF	TGTGCCAGCAGCTCACAGGTCAATTACTATGGCTACACCTTC
TRBV3-1/TRBV3-2	TRBD1	TRBJ1-4	.	CASSPPPRTGVREKLFF	TGTGCCAGCAGCCCACCACCTCGGACAGGGGTTAGGGAAAAACTGTTTTTT
TRBV30	TRBD1	TRBJ1-6	.	CAWSVGTVNSPLHF	TGTGCCTGGAGTGTAGGGACAGTAAATTCACCCCTCCACTTT
TRBV6-5	TRBD1	TRBJ1-2	.	CASSSPRGRGYGYTF	TGTGCCAGCAGCTCCCCCAGGGGGCGAGGCTATGGCTACACCTTC
TRBV30	.	TRBJ1-1	few	CAWSPWGGEGTEAFF	TGTGCCTGGAGTCCCTGGGGAGGGGAAGGCACTGAAGCTTTCTTT
TRBV6-2/TRBV6-3	.	TRBJ2-7	few	CASSTEREQYF	TGTGCCAGCAGCACCGAGCGCGAGCAGTACTTC
TRBV2	TRBD1	TRBJ2-5	.	CASRQDRGSETQYF	TGTGCCAGCAGGCAAGACAGGGGGTCAGAGACCCAGTACTTC
TRBV9	TRBD2	TRBJ2-7	.	CASSVSWEGREQYF	TGTGCCAGCAGCGTATCGTGGGAGGGCCGGGAGCAGTACTTC
TRBV10-3	.	TRBJ1-2	once	CAIAKGDYGYTF	TGTGCCATTGCCAAGGGGGATTATGGCTACACCTTC
TRBV2	TRBD2	TRBJ2-1	few	CASRGLASGRYNEQFF	TGTGCCAGCAGGGGGCTGGCTAGCGGGAGATACAATGAGCAGTTCTTC
TRBV4-2	TRBD1	TRBJ2-7	.	CASSKTPGTGTYEQYF	TGTGCCAGCAGCAAGACTCCCGGGACAGGGACCTACGAGCAGTACTTC
TRBV9	.	TRBJ2-3	.	CASSLQGDTQYF	TGTGCCAGCAGCCTTCAGGGGGATACGCAGTATTTT
TRBV9	.	TRBJ1-3	.	CASSVAVASGNTIYF	TGTGCCAGCAGCGTAGCTGTAGCCTCTGGAAACACCATATATTTT
TRBV30	.	TRBJ1-1	.	CATRSTGDTEAFF	TGTGCCACCCGTTCTACAGGAGACACTGAAGCTTTCTTT
TRBV7-9	.	TRBJ2-1	.	CASSLRLAPSDEQFF	TGTGCCAGCAGCTTGAGGCTAGCGCCTTCTGATGAGCAGTTCTTC